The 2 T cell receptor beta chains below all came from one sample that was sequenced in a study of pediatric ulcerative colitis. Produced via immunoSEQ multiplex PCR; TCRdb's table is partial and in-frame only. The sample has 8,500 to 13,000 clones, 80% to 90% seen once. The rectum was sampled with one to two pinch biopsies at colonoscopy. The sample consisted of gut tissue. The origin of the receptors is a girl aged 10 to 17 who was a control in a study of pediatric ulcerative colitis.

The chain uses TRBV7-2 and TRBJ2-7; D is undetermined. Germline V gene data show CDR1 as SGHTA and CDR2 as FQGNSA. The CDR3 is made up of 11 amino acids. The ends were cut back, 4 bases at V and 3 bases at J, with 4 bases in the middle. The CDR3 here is CASSSNYEQYF. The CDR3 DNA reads TGTGCCAGCAGCTCGAACTACGAGCAGTACTTC.

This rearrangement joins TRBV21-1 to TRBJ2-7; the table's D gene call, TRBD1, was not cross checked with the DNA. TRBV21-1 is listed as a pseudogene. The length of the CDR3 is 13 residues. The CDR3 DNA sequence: TGTGCCAGCAGCAAACAGGGGGCGTACGAGCAGTACTTC. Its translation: CASSKQGAYEQYF.